This T cell receptor beta chain was captured in a study of shared clonotypes between healthy human individuals. Overall study findings and caveats: Researchers sampled blood only, noting tissue repertoires likely differ.

Profiled with immunoSEQ multiplex PCR; TCRdb holds only in-frame clones, not every one. The sample has 2 million to 2.5 million clones; roughly 92% are singletons. As regards this clone: What it binds is unknown.

Per germline, CDR1 SGHKS and CDR2 YYEKEE (reference sequence). The ends were cut back, 1 base at V and 4 bases at J, with 20 bases in the middle. CDR3 length equals 17 residues. The sample comprised naive CD4+ T cells from PBMCs. The subset is: CD45RA+ positively selected. J is TRBJ1-1 and V is TRBV5-5, with a possible D match to TRBD1 (6 bases). This clonotype was sampled from a young man in good health. Some clones in this sample may be carry-over from other donors' samples. CDR3 nucleotides: TGTGCCAGCAGCTTGACCTCCGGCCAGGGGCGCATCACTGAAGCTTTCTTT. Translation gives CASSLTSGQGRITEAFF.